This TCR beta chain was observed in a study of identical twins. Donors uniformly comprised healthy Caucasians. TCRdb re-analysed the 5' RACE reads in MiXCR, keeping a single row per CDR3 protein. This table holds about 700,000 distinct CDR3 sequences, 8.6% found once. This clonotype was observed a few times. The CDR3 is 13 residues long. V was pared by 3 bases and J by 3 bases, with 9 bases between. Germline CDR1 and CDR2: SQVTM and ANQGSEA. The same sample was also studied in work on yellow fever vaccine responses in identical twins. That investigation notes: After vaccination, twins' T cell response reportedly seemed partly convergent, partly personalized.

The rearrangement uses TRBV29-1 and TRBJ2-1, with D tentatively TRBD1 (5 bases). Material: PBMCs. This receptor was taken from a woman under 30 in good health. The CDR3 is CSVDPDSYNEQFF. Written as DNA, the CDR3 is TGCAGCGTTGATCCCGACAGCTACAATGAGCAGTTCTTC.